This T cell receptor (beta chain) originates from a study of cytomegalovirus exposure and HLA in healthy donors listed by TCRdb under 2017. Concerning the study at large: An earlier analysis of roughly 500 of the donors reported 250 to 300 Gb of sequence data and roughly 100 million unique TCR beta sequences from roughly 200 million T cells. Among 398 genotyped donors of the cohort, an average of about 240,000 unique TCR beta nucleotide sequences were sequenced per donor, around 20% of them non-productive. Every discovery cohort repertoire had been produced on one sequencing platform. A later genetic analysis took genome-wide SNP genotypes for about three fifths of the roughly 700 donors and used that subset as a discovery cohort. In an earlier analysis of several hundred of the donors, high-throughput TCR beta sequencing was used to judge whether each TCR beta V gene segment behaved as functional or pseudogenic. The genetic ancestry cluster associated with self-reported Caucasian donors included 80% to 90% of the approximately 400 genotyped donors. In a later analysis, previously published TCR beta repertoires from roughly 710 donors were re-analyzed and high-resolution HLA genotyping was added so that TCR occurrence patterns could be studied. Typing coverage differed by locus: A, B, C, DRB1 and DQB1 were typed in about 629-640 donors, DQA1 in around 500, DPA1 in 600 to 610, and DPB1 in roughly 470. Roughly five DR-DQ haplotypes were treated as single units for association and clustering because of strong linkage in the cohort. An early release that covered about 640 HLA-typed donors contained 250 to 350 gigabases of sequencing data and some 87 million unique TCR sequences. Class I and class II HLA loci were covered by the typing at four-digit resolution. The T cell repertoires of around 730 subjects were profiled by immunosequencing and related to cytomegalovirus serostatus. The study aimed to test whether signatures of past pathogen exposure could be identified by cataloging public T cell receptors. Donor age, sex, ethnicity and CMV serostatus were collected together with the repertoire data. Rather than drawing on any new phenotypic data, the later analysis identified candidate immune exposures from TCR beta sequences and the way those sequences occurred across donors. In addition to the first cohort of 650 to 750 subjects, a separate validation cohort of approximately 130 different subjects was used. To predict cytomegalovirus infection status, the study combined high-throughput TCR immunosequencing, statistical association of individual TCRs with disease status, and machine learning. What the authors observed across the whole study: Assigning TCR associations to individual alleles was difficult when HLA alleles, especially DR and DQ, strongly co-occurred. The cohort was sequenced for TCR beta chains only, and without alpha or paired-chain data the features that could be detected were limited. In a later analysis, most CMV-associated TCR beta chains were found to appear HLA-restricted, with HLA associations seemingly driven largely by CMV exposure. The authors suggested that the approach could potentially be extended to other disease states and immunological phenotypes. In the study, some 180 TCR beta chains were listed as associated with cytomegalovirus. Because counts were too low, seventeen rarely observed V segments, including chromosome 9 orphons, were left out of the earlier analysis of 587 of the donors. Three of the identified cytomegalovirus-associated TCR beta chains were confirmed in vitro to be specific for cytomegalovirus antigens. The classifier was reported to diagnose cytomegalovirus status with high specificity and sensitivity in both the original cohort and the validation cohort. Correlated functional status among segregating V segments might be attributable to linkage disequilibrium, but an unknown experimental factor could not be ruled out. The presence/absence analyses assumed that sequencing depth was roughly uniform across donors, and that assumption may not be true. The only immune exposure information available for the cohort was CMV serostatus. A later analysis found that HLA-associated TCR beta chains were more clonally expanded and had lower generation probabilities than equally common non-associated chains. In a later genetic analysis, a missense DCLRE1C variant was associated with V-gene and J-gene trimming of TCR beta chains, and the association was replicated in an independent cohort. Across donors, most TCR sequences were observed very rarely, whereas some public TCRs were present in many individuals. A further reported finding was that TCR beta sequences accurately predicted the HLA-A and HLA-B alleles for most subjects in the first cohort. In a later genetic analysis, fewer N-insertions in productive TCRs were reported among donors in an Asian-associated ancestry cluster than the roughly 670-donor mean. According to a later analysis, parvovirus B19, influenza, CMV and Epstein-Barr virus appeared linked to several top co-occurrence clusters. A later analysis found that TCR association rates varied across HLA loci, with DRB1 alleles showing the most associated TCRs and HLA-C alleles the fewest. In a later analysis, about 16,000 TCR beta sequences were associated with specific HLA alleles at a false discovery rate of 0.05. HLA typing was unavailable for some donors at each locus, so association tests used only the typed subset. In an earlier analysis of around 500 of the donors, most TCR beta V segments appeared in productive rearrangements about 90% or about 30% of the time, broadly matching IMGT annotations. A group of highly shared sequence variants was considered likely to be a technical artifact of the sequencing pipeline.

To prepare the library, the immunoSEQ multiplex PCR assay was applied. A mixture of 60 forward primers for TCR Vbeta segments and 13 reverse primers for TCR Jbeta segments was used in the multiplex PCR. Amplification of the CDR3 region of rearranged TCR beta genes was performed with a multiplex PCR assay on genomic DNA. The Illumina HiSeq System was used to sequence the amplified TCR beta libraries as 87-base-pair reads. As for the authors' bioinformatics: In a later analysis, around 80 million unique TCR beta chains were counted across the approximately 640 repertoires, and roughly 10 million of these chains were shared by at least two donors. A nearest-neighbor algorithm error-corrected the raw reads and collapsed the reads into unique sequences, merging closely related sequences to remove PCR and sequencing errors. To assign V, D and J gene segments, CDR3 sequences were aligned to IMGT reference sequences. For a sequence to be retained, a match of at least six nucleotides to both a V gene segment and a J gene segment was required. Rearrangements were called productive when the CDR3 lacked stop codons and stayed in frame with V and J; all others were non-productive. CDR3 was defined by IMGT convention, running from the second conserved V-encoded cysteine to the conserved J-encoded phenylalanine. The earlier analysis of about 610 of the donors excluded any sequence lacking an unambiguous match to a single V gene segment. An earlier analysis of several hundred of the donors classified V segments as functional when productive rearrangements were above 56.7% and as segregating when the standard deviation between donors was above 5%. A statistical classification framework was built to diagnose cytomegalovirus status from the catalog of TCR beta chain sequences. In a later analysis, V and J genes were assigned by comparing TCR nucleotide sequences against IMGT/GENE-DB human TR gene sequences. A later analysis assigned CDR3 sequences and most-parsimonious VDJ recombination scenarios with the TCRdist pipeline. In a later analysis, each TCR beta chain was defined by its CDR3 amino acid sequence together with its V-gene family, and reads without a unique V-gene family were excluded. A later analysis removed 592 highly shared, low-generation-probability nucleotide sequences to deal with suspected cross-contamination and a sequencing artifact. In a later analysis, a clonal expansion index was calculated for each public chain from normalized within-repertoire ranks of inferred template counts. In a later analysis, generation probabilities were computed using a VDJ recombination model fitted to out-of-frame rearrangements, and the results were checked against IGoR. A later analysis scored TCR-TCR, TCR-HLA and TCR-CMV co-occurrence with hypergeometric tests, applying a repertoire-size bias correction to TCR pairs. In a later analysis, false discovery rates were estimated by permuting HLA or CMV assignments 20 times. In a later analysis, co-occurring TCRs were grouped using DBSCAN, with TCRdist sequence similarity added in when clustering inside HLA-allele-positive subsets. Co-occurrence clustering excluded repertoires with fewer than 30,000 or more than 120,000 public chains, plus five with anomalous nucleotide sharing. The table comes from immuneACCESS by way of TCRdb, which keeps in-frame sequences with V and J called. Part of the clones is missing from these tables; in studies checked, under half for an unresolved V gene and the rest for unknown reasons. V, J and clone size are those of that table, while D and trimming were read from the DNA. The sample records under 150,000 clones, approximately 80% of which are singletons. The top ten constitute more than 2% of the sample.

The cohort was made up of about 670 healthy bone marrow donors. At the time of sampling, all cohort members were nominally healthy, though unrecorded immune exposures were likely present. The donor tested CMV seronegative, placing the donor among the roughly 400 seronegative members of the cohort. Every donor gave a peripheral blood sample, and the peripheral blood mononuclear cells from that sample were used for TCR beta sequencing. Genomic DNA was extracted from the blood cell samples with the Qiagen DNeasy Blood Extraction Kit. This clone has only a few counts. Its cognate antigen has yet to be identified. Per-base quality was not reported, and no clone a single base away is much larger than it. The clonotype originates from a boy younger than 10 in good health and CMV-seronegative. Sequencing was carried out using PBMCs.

In nucleotide form, the sequence is TGTGCCAGCAGTGGGGGGACAGGGGTGCTTAGCACAGATACGCAGTATTTT. This yields the protein CASSGGTGVLSTDTQYF. The rearrangement combines TRBV25-1 with TRBJ2-3; 10 bases in between match TRBD1. Clipping removes 4 bases from V and 0 bases from J, with 7 as the unmatched junction base count. The CDR3 spans 17 residues, from the cysteine through the phenylalanine. Kept here is only the CDR3 DNA, which spans 51 bases and is read in frame from base 1. As encoded in the germline V gene, CDR1 is MGHDK while CDR2 is SYGVNS.